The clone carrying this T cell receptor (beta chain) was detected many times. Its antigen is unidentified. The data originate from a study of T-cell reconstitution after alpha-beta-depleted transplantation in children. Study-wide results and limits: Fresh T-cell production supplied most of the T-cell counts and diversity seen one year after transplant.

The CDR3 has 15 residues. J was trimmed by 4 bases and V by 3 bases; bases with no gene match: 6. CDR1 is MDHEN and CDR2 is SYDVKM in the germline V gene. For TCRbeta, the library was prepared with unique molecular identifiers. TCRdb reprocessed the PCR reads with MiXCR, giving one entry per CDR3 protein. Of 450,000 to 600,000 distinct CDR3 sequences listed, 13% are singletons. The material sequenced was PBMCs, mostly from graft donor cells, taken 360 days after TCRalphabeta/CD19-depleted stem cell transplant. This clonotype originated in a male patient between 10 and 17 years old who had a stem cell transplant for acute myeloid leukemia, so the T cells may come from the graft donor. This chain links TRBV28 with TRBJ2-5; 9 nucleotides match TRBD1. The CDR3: CASSFLDRGLETQYF. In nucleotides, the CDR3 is TGTGCCAGCAGTTTCCTGGACAGGGGTTTAGAGACCCAGTACTTC.